The present TCR beta chain was sequenced within a study of T-cell memory formation after mild COVID-19. Regarding the study as a whole: While clones contracting from day 15 to 85 were balanced between CD4 and CD8, later expanders leaned CD4+. The study found contracting CD4+ clones mainly in CM and EM and contracting CD8+ clones in EMRA. Cross-reactive memory seemingly joined, as some responding clones were found in pre-infection memory.

From 5'RACE with constant-segment primers came TCR alpha and TCR beta cDNA libraries that carried sample barcodes and UMIs. TCRdb itself ran the 5' RACE reads through MiXCR, one entry per CDR3 protein. The sample lists some 86,000 distinct CDR3 sequences, roughly 23% occurring once. Turning to this clonotype: Its antigen is not identified.

Germline CDR1 reads SGDLS; CDR2 reads YYNGEE. This CDR3 region has 16 residues. V was pared by 2 bases and J by 1 base, with 13 bases between. The chain links TRBV9 to TRBJ2-4; D uncertain. The sequence derives from a man aged 18 to 35 who had mild COVID-19 (a few samples of this study predate the infection). Cell type and time point are not known. The sample was PBMCs or a T cell subset sorted from them (not recorded which). CDR3 DNA: TGTGCCAGCAGCGTGTCGGTCGGGTCGGCCAAAAACATTCAGTACTTC. This codes for CASSVSVGSAKNIQYF. The full variable domain, rest sourced from reference TRBV9 and TRBJ2-4, is DSGVTQTPKHLITATGQRVTLRCSPRSGDLSVYWYQQSLDQGLQFLIQYYNGEERAKGNILERFSAQQFPDLHSELNLSSLELGDSALYFCASSVSVGSAKNIQYFGAGTRLSVL.